This T cell receptor beta chain appears in the sequencing data of a study of STAT3 mutations in large granular lymphocyte leukemia. Study overall: Among longitudinally sequenced T-LGLL patients, roughly half had canonical activating STAT3 mutations detected. Study-wide results and limits: Every T-cell large granular lymphocyte leukemia patient had at least one immunodominant TCR beta clonotype. No sample exists from the first appearance of each clone.

Note on this clone: Its antigen is unknown.

Average productive template count per sample was 35,000 to 45,000. Libraries were prepared by immunoSEQ multiplex PCR; TCRdb keeps only in-frame clonotypes and omits some of them. The sample contains about 15,000 clones, about nine tenths of which appear only once. The sequencing sample was made of peripheral blood mononuclear cells. The source is a woman aged 45-60 years with T-cell large granular lymphocyte leukemia. Some clones in this sample may be carry-over from other donors' samples.

CDR3 sequence (DNA): TGCGCCAGCAGCTTGGTAGTCAGCCCCTACGAGCAGTACTTC. Protein sequence: CASSLVVSPYEQYF. V and J are TRBV5-1 and TRBJ2-7; D unclear. The V end was cut by 0 bases, the J end by 2 bases, with 9 bases between. CDR1 and CDR2 from the germline V gene are SGHRS and YFSETQ. CDR3 length equals 14 residues.